The clone carrying this T cell receptor beta chain was detected a few times. Its antigen is not known. With 7 bases clipped from V and 4 bases from J, the junction kept 13 bases outside the gene matches. The germline V gene has CDR1 SGHRS and CDR2 YFSETQ. The CDR3 has 16 amino acids. The sample originates from a study of CD8 T cells in ankylosing spondylitis. Study-level results: Blood from ankylosing spondylitis patients appeared to carry a characteristic roughly eight-variant TCR beta motif.

TCRdb called the 5' RACE reads again in MiXCR, with one record for every CDR3 protein. The sample records roughly 700,000 distinct CDR3 sequences, around 19% being singletons. This receptor was taken from a male donor with ankylosing spondylitis. The sequenced sample consisted of blood, either unsorted or a sorted T cell fraction (not recorded which). The chain carries TRBV5-1 and TRBJ2-2, with 7 bases lining up with TRBD2. CDR3 sequence reads: CASRRGEGFSTGELFF. For the CDR3, the DNA is TGCGCCAGCCGCAGAGGGGAGGGGTTCAGCACCGGGGAGCTGTTTTTT. Combining the CDR3 with reference TRBV5-1 and TRBJ2-2 gives the whole variable domain KAGVTQTPRYLIKTRGQQVTLSCSPISGHRSVSWYQQTPGQGLQFLFEYFSETQRNKGNFPGRFSGRQFSNSRSEMNVSTLELGDSALYLCASRRGEGFSTGELFFGEGSRLTVL.